The 14 T cell receptor beta chains given below trace back to one sample, sequenced in a study of blood T cell repertoires in COVID-19. Profiling relied on immunoSEQ multiplex PCR, and the TCRdb table lists in-frame clones only, not all of them. The profile shows some 200,000 clones, 92% of them singletons. The source material was peripheral blood. Every receptor here comes from a man younger than 40 with acute or convalescent COVID-19.

The rearrangement links TRBV5-1 to TRBJ2-1; TRBD1 is a possible D gene (5 bases). Deletions cut 4 bases from V and 1 base from J, with 9 bases between. The CDR3 is 14 amino acids. Germline V gene lookup returns CDR1 SGHRS and CDR2 YFSETQ. Written as DNA, the CDR3 is TGCGCCAGCAGCCCGACAGCGTCCTACAATGAGCAGTTCTTC. Protein product: CASSPTASYNEQFF. Based on the CDR3 plus reference TRBV5-1 and TRBJ2-1, the full variable domain is KAGVTQTPRYLIKTRGQQVTLSCSPISGHRSVSWYQQTPGQGLQFLFEYFSETQRNKGNFPGRFSGRQFSNSRSEMNVSTLELGDSALYLCASSPTASYNEQFFGPGTRLTVL.

In this sample, this clone turned up once. The CDR3 region is CASSSGQGRYGYTF. CDR3 coding DNA: TGTGCCAGCAGTTCGGGACAGGGACGCTATGGCTACACCTTC. The rearrangement uses TRBV28 and TRBJ1-2; TRBD1 matches at 9 bases. The V gene's germline CDR1 is MDHEN and CDR2 SYDVKM. The J segment lost 4 bases and the V segment lost 4 bases, leaving 4 bases of the junction unmatched. There are 14 residues in the CDR3.

The chain is built from TRBV28 and TRBJ1-6, with D possibly TRBD1 on 5 matching bases. CDR1 is MDHEN and CDR2 is SYDVKM in the germline V gene. Between the trimmed V and J ends, which lost 8 bases and 4 bases, there was a span of 12 bases. The CDR3 is made up of 14 amino acids. The CDR3 is CASGPGGYNSPLHF. The CDR3 nucleotides are TGTGCCAGCGGGCCGGGGGGATATAATTCACCCCTCCACTTT.

The chain uses TRBV6-5 and TRBJ2-5; 9 positions agree with TRBD1. V dropped 6 bases and J dropped 5; count of bases not matched to a gene: 7. Germline V gives CDR1 MNHEY, CDR2 SVGAGI. The CDR3 is 14 residues long. CDR3 DNA sequence: TGTGCCAGCAGCGTGGGACAGGGAATTGAGACCCAGTACTTC. Translating gives CASSVGQGIETQYF.

The chain uses TRBV5-1 and TRBJ1-2; 9 positions agree with TRBD1. The CDR3 covers 15 residues. V gave up 4 bases and J gave up 3 bases; unmatched junction bases: 7. The germline V gene has CDR1 SGHRS and CDR2 YFSETQ. CDR3 in amino acids: CASSTGQGLDYGYTF. The CDR3 DNA is TGCGCCAGCAGCACGGGACAGGGACTAGACTATGGCTACACCTTC.

The chain carries TRBV11-2 and TRBJ2-1; TRBD2 agrees at 8 bases. The CDR3 has 14 amino acids. Germline V gene lookup returns CDR1 SGHAT and CDR2 FQNNGV. Trimming removed 3 bases from V and 6 bases from J; junction bases left unmatched: 4. The CDR3 sequence is CASSFGGGLNEQFF. The CDR3, as DNA: TGTGCCAGCAGCTTCGGGGGGGGCCTCAATGAGCAGTTCTTC.

The chain couples TRBV28 to TRBJ1-6; 7 bases align to TRBD1. The V gene end was trimmed by 8 bases and the J gene end by 7 bases; junction bases not matched to a gene: 8. The CDR3 covers 14 residues. Germline assignment: CDR1 MDHEN and CDR2 SYDVKM. The CDR3 loop is CASRRDSLNSPLHF. In DNA form, the CDR3 reads TGTGCCAGCCGCCGGGACAGCCTAAATTCACCCCTCCACTTT.

The V and J genes are TRBV19 and TRBJ1-5; TRBD1 matches at 8 bases. Germline CDR1 and CDR2: LNHDA and SQIVND (reference sequence). V gave up 6 bases and J gave up 5 bases; unmatched junction bases: 9. This CDR3 region has 15 residues. In nucleotides, the CDR3 is TGTGCCAGTAGCTGTGACAGGGGATTATATCAGCCCCAGCATTTT. Encoded protein: CASSCDRGLYQPQHF.

V gene TRBV19 combines with J gene TRBJ1-5, with TRBD1 matching 12 bases. The CDR3 is 16 amino acids. Germline lookup yields CDR1 LNHDA and CDR2 SQIVND (reference sequence). With 6 bases clipped from V and 1 base from J, the junction kept 4 bases outside the gene matches. CDR3 bases: TGTGCCAGTAGGGGACAGGGGGCGATAAGCAATCAGCCCCAGCATTTT. Amino acids: CASRGQGAISNQPQHF.

The chain joins TRBV19 to TRBJ1-5; D is possibly TRBD1 (6 bases). Germline CDR1 and CDR2: LNHDA and SQIVND (reference sequence). Trimming left V 7 bases short and J 3 bases short, with 19 bases between. The CDR3 is 16 residues long. CDR3 amino acids: CASIKSGNRVNQPQHF. Written as DNA, the CDR3 is TGTGCCAGTATTAAGTCGGGGAACAGGGTCAATCAGCCCCAGCATTTT.

The V and J genes are TRBV6-5 and TRBJ2-4; the D is unclear. CDR3 length equals 15 residues. Trimming removed 1 base at V and 0 bases at J, with 7 bases between. Germline V gives CDR1 MNHEY, CDR2 SVGAGI. The CDR3 DNA reads TGTGCCAGCAGTTACTTCCCCGGAGCCAAAAACATTCAGTACTTC. Protein product: CASSYFPGAKNIQYF.

V usage is TRBV19 and J usage is TRBJ1-6, with D possibly TRBD1 on 6 matching bases. The germline V and J ends were trimmed by 2 bases and 4 bases, with 15 bases remaining between them. The CDR3 loop spans 17 amino acids. Germline assignment: CDR1 LNHDA and CDR2 SQIVND (reference sequence). CDR3 in amino acids: CASSIRPLDRYNSPLHF. The CDR3 DNA is TGTGCCAGTAGTATAAGGCCCCTGGACAGATATAATTCACCCCTCCACTTT. Drawing the rest from reference TRBV19 and TRBJ1-6, the complete variable domain is DGGITQSPKYLFRKEGQNVTLSCEQNLNHDAMYWYRQDPGQGLRLIYYSQIVNDFQKGDIAEGYSVSREKKESFPLTVTSAQKNPTAFYLCASSIRPLDRYNSPLHFGNGTRLTVT.

This clone was seen just once. The chain recombines TRBV2 with TRBJ2-7; TRBD1 aligns across 10 bases. Trimming took 9 bases from V and 4 from J; bases not matched to a gene: 9. The CDR3 has 14 residues. CDR1 is SNHLY and CDR2 is FYNNEI in the germline V gene. The DNA of the CDR3 is TGTGCCAGTTCGGCGACAGGGGGCTCGTACGAGCAGTACTTC. This translates into CASSATGGSYEQYF.

V is TRBV27 and J is TRBJ2-2, with D perhaps matching TRBD1 (6 bases). Trimming cost V 3 bases and J 5 bases, with 13 bases left between them. The CDR3 totals 15 residues. Germline values: CDR1 MNHEY, CDR2 SMNVEV (reference sequence). The CDR3 DNA is TGTGCCAGCAGTTTGGCAGGGGAGCGGACCGGGGAGCTGTTTTTT. Translation gives CASSLAGERTGELFF.